This TCR beta chain is drawn from a study of blood T cell repertoires in COVID-19. Background on the study: Donors in the United States, Italy and Spain gave samples during acute or convalescent COVID-19.

Recovered status applied to Cohort 3 donors who had two consecutive negative PCRs. It also applied to those with clearance or with symptom resolution. Data came from immunoSEQ multiplex PCR; TCRdb stores just in-frame clones and leaves some out. The profile shows some 510,000 clones, approximately 88% of them singletons. This CDR3 has 13 amino acids. Losses at the gene ends were 5 bases for V and 5 bases for J; bases not matched to a gene: 4. The V gene's germline CDR1 is LNHDA and CDR2 SQIVND (reference sequence). The rearrangement joins TRBV19 to TRBJ1-1; 8 bases are shared with TRBD1. The material sequenced was PBMCs or T cells enriched from blood (not recorded which). This receptor was taken from a woman between 35 and 50 years old who had recovered from COVID-19. CDR3 sequence: CASSVQGGTEAFF. The CDR3 coding sequence is TGTGCCAGTAGTGTACAGGGGGGGACTGAAGCTTTCTTT.